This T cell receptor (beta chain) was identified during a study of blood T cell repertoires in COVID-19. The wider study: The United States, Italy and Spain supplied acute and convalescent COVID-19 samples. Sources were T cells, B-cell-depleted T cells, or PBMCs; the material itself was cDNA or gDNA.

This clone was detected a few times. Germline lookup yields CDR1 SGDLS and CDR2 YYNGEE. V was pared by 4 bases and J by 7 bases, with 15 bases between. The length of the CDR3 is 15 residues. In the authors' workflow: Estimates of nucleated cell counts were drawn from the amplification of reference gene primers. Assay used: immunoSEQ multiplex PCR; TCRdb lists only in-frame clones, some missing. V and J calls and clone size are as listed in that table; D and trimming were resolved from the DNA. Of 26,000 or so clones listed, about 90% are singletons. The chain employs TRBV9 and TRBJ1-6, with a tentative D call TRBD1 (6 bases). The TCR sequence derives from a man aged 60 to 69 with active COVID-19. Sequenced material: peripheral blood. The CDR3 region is CASSPQGGGNSPLHF. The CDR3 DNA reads TGTGCCAGCAGCCCCCAAGGGGGTGGGAATTCACCCCTCCACTTT. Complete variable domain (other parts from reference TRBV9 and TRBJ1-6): DSGVTQTPKHLITATGQRVTLRCSPRSGDLSVYWYQQSLDQGLQFLIQYYNGEERAKGNILERFSAQQFPDLHSELNLSSLELGDSALYFCASSPQGGGNSPLHFGNGTRLTVT.